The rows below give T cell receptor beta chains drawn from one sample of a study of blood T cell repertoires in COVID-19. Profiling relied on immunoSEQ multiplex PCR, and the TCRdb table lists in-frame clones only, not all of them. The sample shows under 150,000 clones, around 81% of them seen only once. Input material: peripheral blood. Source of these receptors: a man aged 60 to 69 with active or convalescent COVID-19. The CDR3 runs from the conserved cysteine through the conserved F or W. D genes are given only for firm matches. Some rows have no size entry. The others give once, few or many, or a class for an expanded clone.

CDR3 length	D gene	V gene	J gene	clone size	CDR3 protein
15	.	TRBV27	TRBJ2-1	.	CASSSERRERYEQFF
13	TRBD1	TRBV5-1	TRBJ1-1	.	CASSAGDSAKAFF
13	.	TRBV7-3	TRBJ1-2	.	CASSLGATYGYTF
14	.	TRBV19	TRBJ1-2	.	CASSNQQGSYGYTF
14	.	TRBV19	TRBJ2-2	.	CASRADLYSGELFF
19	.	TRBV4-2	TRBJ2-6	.	CASSQDRSMGSTGANVLTF
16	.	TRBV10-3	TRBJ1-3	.	CAISESIGVSGNTIYF
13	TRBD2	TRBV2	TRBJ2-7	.	CASQPSGNDEQYF
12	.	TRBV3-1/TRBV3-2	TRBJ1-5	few	CASSRGRQPQHF
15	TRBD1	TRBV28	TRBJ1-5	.	CASRERTGGIPPQHF
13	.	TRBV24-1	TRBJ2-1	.	CATSDLRGGEQFF
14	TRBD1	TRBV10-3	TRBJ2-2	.	CAIEDRGSAGELFF
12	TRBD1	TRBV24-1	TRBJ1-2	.	CATSETGYGYTF
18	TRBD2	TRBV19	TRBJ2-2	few	CASSIGLAGGQNTGELFF
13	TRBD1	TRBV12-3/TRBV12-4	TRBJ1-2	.	CASSGTGGYGYTF
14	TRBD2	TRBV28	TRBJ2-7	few	CASSFLAGGQEQYF
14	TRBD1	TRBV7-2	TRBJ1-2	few	CASIQGAANYGYTF
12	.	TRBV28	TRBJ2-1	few	CASSVNYNEQFF
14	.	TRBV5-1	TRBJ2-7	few	CASSLEGPSYEQYF
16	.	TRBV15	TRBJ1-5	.	CATSRDITGWDSPQHF
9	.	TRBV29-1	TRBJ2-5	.	CSVEETQYF
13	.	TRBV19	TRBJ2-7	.	CASRGAGSYEQYF
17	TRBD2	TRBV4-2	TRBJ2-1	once	CASSPGGTTSSYNEQFF
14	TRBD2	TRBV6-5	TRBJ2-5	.	CASSPGTIQETQYF
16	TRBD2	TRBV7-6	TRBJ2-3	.	CASSQGWSGNTDTQYF
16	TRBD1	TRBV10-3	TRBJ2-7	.	CAISQWTGVASYEQYF
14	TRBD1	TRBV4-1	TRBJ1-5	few	CASHPRGSNQPQHF
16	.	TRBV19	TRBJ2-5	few	CASSMEGFGRAETQYF